This T cell receptor (beta chain) was identified during a study of long-term antiretroviral therapy in people with HIV. With survey level as its setting, the immunoSEQ assay was v3.0. The target of sequencing was about 35,000-50,000 T-cell genomes per sample. Profiled with immunoSEQ multiplex PCR; TCRdb holds only in-frame clones, not every one. This sample has tens of thousands of clones; 70% to 90% occur once, and the top ten carry roughly 3.8%. The germline V gene encodes CDR1 MNHEY and CDR2 SMNVEV (reference sequence). The CDR3 length is 16 residues. There were no participants with HIV treated outside the United States.

This material consisted of unsorted PBMCs, taken 0.8 years before starting antiretroviral therapy. This clonotype was obtained from a man aged 18 to 35 with HIV. The chain recombines TRBV27 with TRBJ2-5; a weak D match, TRBD1 (6 bases). The J call may not be correct, given that the DNA end is closer to TRBJ2-7. CDR3 in amino acids: CASSLRRPGAPYEQYF. The CDR3 DNA follows: TGTGCCAGCAGTCTCAGACGGCCAGGGGCACCTTACGAGCAGTACTTC.